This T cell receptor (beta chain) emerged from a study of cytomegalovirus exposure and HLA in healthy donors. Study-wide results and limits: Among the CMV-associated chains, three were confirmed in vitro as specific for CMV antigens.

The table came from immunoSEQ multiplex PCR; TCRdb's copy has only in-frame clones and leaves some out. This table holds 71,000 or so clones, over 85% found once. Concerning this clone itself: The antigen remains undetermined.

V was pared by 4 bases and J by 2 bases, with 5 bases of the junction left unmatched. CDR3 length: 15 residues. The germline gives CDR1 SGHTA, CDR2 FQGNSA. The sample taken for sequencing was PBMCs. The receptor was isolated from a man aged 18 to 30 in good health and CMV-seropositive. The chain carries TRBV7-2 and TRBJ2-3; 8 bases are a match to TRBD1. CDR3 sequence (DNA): TGTGCCAGCAGCTCCCGGACAGGGATCACAGATACGCAGTATTTT. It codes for CASSSRTGITDTQYF. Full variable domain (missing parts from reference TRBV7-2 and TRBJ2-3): GAGVSQSPSNKVTEKGKDVELRCDPISGHTALYWYRQSLGQGLEFLIYFQGNSAPDKSGLPSDRFSAERTGGSVSTLTIQRTQQEDSAVYLCASSSRTGITDTQYFGPGTRLTVL.